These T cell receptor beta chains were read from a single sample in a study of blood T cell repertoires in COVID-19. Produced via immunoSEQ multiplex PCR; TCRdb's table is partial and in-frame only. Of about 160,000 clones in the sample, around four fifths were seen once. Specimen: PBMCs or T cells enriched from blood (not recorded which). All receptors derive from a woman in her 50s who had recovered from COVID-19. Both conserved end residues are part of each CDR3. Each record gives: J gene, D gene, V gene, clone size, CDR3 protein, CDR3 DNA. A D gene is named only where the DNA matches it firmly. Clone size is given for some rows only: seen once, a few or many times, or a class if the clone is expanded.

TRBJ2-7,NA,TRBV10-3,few,CAISKSGPSEQYF,TGTGCCATCAGTAAGTCGGGGCCATCGGAGCAGTACTTC
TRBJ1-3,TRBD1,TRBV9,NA,CASGRGRQGIGNTIYF,TGTGCCAGCGGCCGAGGGAGACAGGGGATTGGTAACACCATATATTTT
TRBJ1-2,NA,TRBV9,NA,CASSVDPLGLYGYTF,TGTGCCAGCAGCGTAGATCCCCTTGGACTTTATGGCTACACCTTC
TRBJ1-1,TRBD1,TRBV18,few,CASSPLMTGEGTEAFF,TGTGCCAGCTCACCCCTGATGACAGGGGAAGGGACTGAAGCTTTCTTT
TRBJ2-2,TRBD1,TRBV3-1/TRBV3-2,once,CASSQETGPGELFF,TGTGCCAGCAGCCAAGAGACAGGGCCCGGGGAGCTGTTTTTT
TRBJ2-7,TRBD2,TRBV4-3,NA,CASSQGTSGRFYEQYF,TGCGCCAGCAGCCAGGGGACTAGCGGAAGATTCTACGAGCAGTACTTC
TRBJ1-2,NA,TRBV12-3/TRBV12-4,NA,CASSLGGTYGYTF,TGTGCCAGCAGTTTAGGGGGGACTTACGGCTACACCTTC
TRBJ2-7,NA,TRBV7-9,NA,CASSKSGTNEQYF,TGTGCCAGCAGCAAATCAGGTACCAACGAGCAGTACTTC
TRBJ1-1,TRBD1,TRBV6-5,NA,CASSYEGTGARAEAFF,TGTGCCAGCAGTTACGAGGGGACAGGGGCGAGGGCTGAAGCTTTCTTT
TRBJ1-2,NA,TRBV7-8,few,CASSLEGSSPLYGYTF,TGTGCCAGCAGCTTAGAAGGTAGCTCGCCTCTTTATGGCTACACCTTC
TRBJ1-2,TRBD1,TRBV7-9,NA,CASSPTGGNYGYTF,TGTGCCAGCAGCCCGACAGGGGGCAACTATGGCTACACCTTC
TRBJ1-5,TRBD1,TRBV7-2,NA,CASSLDREGLRNQPQHF,TGTGCCAGCAGTTTAGACAGGGAGGGACTTCGCAATCAGCCCCAGCATTTT
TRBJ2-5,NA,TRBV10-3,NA,CAISETSTNQETQYF,TGTGCCATCAGTGAGACTAGTACTAACCAAGAGACCCAGTACTTC
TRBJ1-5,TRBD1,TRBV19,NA,CASSRYRGNSNQPQHF,TGTGCCAGTAGTAGATACAGGGGGAATAGCAATCAGCCCCAGCATTTT
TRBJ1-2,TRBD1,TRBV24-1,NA,CATSESGTGPSNYGYTF,TGTGCCACCAGCGAGTCCGGGACAGGGCCCTCTAACTATGGCTACACCTTC
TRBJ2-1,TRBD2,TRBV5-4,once,CASSTGGPRNEQFF,TGTGCCAGCAGTACGGGAGGGCCGCGGAATGAGCAGTTCTTC
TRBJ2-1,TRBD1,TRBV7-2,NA,CASSGTGSYNEQFF,TGTGCCAGCAGCGGGACAGGTTCCTACAATGAGCAGTTCTTC
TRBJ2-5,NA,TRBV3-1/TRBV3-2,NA,CASSQDLDYQETQYF,TGTGCCAGCAGCCAAGATCTAGACTACCAAGAGACCCAGTACTTC
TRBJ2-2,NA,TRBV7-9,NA,CASSLGAGSTGELFF,TGTGCCAGCAGCTTAGGGGCAGGGTCCACCGGGGAGCTGTTTTTT
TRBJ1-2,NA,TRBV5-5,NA,CASSLGNRDIGEGGYTF,TGTGCCAGCAGCTTGGGTAACAGGGACATAGGGGAAGGAGGCTACACCTTC
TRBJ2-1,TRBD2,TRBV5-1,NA,CASTQEVAGAWDEQFF,TGCGCCAGCACCCAGGAGGTAGCGGGGGCCTGGGATGAGCAGTTCTTC
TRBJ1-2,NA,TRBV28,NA,CASSLMGDQRTYGYTF,TGTGCCAGCAGTTTAATGGGCGATCAGAGAACCTATGGCTACACCTTC